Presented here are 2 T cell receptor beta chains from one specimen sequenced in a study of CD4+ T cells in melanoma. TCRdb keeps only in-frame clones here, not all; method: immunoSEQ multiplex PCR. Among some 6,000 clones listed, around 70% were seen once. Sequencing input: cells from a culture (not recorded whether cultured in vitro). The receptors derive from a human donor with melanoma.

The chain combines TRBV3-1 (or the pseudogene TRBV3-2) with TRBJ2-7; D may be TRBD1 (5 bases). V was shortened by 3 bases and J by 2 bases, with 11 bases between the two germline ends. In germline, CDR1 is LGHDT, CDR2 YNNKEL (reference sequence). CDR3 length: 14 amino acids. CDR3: CASSHDRWPYEQYF. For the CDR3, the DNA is TGTGCCAGCAGCCATGACAGATGGCCCTACGAGCAGTACTTC.

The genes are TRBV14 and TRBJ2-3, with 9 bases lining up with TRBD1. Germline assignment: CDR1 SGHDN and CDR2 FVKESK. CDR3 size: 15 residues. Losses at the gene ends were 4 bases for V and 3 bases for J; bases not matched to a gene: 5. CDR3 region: CASSPGQGRTDTQYF. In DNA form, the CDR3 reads TGTGCCAGCAGCCCCGGACAGGGGAGGACAGATACGCAGTATTTT.